This T cell receptor (beta chain) was identified in a study of blood T cell repertoires in COVID-19. Study as a whole: COVID-19 samples, acute and convalescent, were from the United States, Italy and Spain. PBMCs, B-cell-depleted T cells, or T cells provided the cDNA or gDNA that made up the material.

Germline assignment: CDR1 MNHEY and CDR2 SVGAGI. V was cut by 1 base and J by 8 bases, with 14 bases left in between. This CDR3 region has 15 residues. Measured with immunoSEQ multiplex PCR; TCRdb has only the in-frame clones, and not every one. The repertoire includes 65,000 to 75,000 clones, roughly 74% of them detected once, and 15% sits in the top ten. This receptor was taken from a human donor in a cohort sampled during active COVID-19. The sequenced sample consisted of peripheral blood. The V gene is TRBV6-5, the J gene TRBJ1-4, with D hard to call. The CDR3: CASSYFVTGVEKLFF. The DNA for the CDR3 is TGTGCCAGCAGTTACTTCGTTACCGGGGTCGAAAAACTGTTTTTT.